Sequencing of this T cell receptor beta chain was carried out in a study of blood T cell repertoires in COVID-19 (dated by TCRdb to 2020 to 2021). For the study in its entirety: Samples covering the acute and convalescent phases of COVID-19 were provided by collaborators in the United States, Italy and Spain. The repertoires were released in a freely available public database intended as a resource for research on the immune response to SARS-CoV-2. Samples came from the ongoing ImmuneRACE study (first 160 participants) plus 1,254 subjects from 6 global collaborators. Nearly every sample came with metadata listing a de-identified subject ID, COVID-19 status, age in years and sex. Deeply sampled blood TCRbeta repertoires from subjects exposed to, actively infected with, or recovered from COVID-19 were included in the dataset. The material from the prospective study consisted of cDNA or gDNA derived from T cells, B-cell-depleted T cells, or PBMCs. Where available, HLA class I and class II types were obtained from metadata supplied by the sample provider rather than from assay-based typing. Points the paper makes about the study in general: How much clinical and demographic metadata was included differed by source and by participant, and the metadata was provided uncurated.

There are 13 amino acids in the CDR3, from cysteine to phenylalanine inclusive. The kept DNA is CDR3 alone, 39 bases in frame from the first base. The junction shows trimming of 5 bases on V and 4 bases on J, plus 9 bases between the germline ends. Via the germline V gene, CDR1 is SNHLY and CDR2 FYNNEI. Collaborating institutions collected whole blood in K2EDTA tubes following their own protocols. For TCRbeta analysis, collaborators shipped samples as frozen whole blood, isolated PBMCs, or DNA extracted from either of those sample types. In the case of this clone: What this receptor recognizes is not known. It has no much larger one-base neighbor in the sample; base qualities were not kept.

TCRbeta CDR3 regions were amplified from genomic DNA using the immunoSEQ Assay, a bias-controlled multiplex PCR. The paper's data handling went like this. The number of nucleated cells in each sample was estimated from the amplification of reference gene primers within the assay. To quantify the absolute abundance of each unique TCRbeta CDR3 rearrangement, sequence reads were collapsed and filtered. For each sample, productive Simpson clonality was calculated as the square root of Simpson's diversity index over productive rearrangements. TCRdb carries this immuneACCESS record with in-frame sequences only. Its versions omit some clonotypes, under half of them owing to an unresolved V gene in the studies checked, with the rest unexplained. V, J and clone size were drawn from that table, and D and trimming were deduced from the DNA. The sample table lists 350,000 to 450,000 clones, 85% of them with a count of one. The top ten hold 3.6% of the sample.

The TCR sequence derives from a woman between 18 and 29 years old with acute or convalescent COVID-19. The chain employs TRBV2 and TRBJ1-5; confidence is insufficient to name the D gene. The material sequenced was peripheral blood. The CDR3 in this case is CASSIALNQPQHF. Here is the DNA: TGTGCCAGCAGTATAGCTTTAAATCAGCCCCAGCATTTT.